A single sample gave rise to the 5 T cell receptor beta chains below, sequenced in a study of blood T cell repertoires in COVID-19. The table came from immunoSEQ multiplex PCR; TCRdb's copy has only in-frame clones and leaves some out. This repertoire shows 200,000 to 300,000 clones, around 92% found once; its top ten account for under 3%. Sequenced input: peripheral blood. The receptors were sampled from a person aged 18 to 35 with COVID-19, enrolled during active disease.

The DNA of the CDR3 is TGTGCCAGCCTAAAACAGGGGCTAGCGGGAGGCGCCGGGGAGCTGTTTTTT. Its translation: CASLKQGLAGGAGELFF. J is TRBJ2-2 and V is TRBV19, with TRBD2 matching over 11 bases. The length of the CDR3 is 17 residues. V lost 9 bases to trimming and J lost 6 bases; unmatched junction nucleotides: 15. CDR1 is LNHDA, CDR2 SQIVND, per germline (reference sequence).

V and J are TRBV11-2 and TRBJ2-1; 12 nucleotides match TRBD2. The V and J ends lost 4 bases and 5 bases, in that order; junction bases with no gene match: 3. The CDR3 is 15 residues long. Germline V lookup: CDR1 SGHAT, CDR2 FQNNGV. The CDR3 coding sequence is TGTGCCAGCAGCTGGACTAGCGGGACCAACAATGAGCAGTTCTTC. It translates to CASSWTSGTNNEQFF.

The rearrangement uses TRBV9 and TRBJ2-1; TRBD2 matches 10 bases. The J segment lost 9 bases and the V segment lost 0 bases, leaving 0 bases of the junction unmatched. CDR1 is SGDLS, CDR2 YYNGEE, per germline. This CDR3 has 13 residues. Written as DNA, the CDR3 is TGTGCCAGCAGCGTAGCTAGCGGGGGTGAGCAGTTCTTC. Translation: CASSVASGGEQFF.

The rearrangement uses TRBV29-1 and TRBJ2-7; 10 bases match TRBD1. The CDR3 runs 14 residues. Losses at the gene ends were 4 bases for V and 6 bases for J; bases not matched to a gene: 9. In germline, CDR1 is SQVTM, CDR2 ANQGSEA. The CDR3 nucleotides read TGCAGCGTTGCAGCCGGGACAGGGGTAAGCGAGCAGTACTTC. The encoded protein is CSVAAGTGVSEQYF.

The chain recombines TRBV6-6 with TRBJ2-3; D possibly corresponds to TRBD2 (6 bases). Trimming removed 6 bases from V and 4 bases from J, with 17 bases in between. The CDR3 contains 15 residues. CDR1 and CDR2 from the germline V gene are MNHNY and SVGAGI (reference sequence). The CDR3 coding sequence is TGTGCCAGCAGCCGACTAGGGATCAGGGCAGATACGCAGTATTTT. As protein: CASSRLGIRADTQYF.